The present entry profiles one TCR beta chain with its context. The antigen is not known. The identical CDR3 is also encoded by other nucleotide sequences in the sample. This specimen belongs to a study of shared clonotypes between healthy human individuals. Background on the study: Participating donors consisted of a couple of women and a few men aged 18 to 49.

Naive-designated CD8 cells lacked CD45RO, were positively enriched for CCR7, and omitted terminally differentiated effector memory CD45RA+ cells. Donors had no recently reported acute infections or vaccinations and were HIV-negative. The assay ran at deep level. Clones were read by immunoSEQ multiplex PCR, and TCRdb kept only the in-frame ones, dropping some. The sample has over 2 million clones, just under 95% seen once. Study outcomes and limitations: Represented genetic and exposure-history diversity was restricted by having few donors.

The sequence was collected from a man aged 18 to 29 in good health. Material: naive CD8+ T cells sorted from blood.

The CDR3 reads CASSPDSYEQYF. The DNA for the CDR3 is TGTGCCAGCAGCCCAGACAGTTACGAGCAGTACTTC. This chain joins TRBV11-2 and TRBJ2-7, with a tentative D call TRBD1 (5 bases). Trimming shortened V by 5 bases and J by 4 bases, and 9 bases separated the two germline ends. CDR1 and CDR2 (germline): SGHAT, FQNNGV. This CDR3 is built from 12 residues. Supplemented by reference TRBV11-2 and TRBJ2-7, the full variable domain reads EAGVAQSPRYKIIEKRQSVAFWCNPISGHATLYWYQQILGQGPKLLIQFQNNGVVDDSQLPKDRFSAERLKGVDSTLKIQPAKLEDSAVYLCASSPDSYEQYFGPGTRLTVT.